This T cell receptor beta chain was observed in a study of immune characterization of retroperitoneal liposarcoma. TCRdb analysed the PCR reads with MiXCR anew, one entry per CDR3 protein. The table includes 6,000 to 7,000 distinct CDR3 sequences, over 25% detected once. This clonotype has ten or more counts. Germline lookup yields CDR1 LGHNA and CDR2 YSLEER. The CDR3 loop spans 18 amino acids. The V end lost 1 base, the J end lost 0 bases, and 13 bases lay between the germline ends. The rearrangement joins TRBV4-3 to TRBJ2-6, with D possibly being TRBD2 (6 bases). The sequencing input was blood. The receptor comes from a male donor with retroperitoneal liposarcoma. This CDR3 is CASSQARGESSGANVLTF. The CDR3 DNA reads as TGCGCCAGCAGCCAAGCGCGGGGCGAAAGCTCTGGGGCCAACGTCCTGACTTTC.